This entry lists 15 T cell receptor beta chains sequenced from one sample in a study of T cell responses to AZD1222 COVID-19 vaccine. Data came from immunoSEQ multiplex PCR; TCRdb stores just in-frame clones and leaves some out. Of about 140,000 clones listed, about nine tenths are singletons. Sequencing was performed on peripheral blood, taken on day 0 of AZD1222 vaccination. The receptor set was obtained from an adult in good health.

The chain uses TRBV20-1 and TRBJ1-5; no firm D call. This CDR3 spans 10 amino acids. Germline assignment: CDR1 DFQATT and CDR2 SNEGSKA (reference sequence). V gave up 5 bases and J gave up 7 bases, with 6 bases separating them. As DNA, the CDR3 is TGCAGTGCTGGGGTACAGCCCCAGCATTTT. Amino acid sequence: CSAGVQPQHF.

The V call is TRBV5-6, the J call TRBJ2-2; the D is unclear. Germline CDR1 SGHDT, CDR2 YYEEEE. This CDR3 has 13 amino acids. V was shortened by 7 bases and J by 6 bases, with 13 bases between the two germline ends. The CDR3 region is CASRRRGAGELFF. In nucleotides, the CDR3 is TGTGCCAGCCGCCGGCGTGGGGCCGGGGAGCTGTTTTTT.

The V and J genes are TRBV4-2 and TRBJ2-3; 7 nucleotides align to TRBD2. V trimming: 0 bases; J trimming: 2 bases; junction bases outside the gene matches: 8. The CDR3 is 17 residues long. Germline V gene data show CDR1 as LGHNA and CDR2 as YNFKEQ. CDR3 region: CASSQEGLAANTDTQYF. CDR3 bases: TGTGCCAGCAGCCAAGAGGGCCTAGCGGCCAACACAGATACGCAGTATTTT.

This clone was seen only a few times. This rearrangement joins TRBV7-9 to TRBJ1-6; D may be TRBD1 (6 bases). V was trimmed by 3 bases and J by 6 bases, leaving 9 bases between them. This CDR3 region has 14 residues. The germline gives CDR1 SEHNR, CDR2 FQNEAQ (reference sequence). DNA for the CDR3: TGTGCCAGCAGCTTTTCGGACAGTAATTCACCCCTCCACTTT. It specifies CASSFSDSNSPLHF.

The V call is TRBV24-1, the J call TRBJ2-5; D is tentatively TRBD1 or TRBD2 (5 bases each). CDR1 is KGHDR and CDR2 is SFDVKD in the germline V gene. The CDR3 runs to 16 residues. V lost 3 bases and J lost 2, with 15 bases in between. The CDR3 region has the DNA TGTGCCACCAGTGATCTAGGGTTGTGGGGGCAAGAGACCCAGTACTTC. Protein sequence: CATSDLGLWGQETQYF.

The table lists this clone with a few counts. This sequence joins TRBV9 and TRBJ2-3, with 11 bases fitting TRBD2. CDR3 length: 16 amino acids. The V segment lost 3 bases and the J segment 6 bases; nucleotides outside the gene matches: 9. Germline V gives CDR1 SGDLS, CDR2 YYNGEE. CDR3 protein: CASSATSGGLGDTQYF. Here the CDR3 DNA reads TGTGCCAGCAGCGCAACTAGCGGGGGCCTCGGCGATACGCAGTATTTT.

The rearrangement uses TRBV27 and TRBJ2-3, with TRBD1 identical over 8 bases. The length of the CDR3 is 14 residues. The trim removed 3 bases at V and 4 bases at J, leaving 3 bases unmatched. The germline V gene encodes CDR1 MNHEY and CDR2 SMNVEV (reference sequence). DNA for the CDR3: TGTGCCAGCAGTTTGGAACAGGGGGCAGATACGCAGTATTTT. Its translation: CASSLEQGADTQYF.

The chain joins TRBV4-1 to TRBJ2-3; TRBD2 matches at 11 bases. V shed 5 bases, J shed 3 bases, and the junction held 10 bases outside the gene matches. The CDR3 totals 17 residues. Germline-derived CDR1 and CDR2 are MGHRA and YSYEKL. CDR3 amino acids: CASSLPYLAGGTDTQYF. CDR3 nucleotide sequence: TGCGCCAGCAGCTTACCCTACTTAGCGGGGGGGACAGATACGCAGTATTTT.

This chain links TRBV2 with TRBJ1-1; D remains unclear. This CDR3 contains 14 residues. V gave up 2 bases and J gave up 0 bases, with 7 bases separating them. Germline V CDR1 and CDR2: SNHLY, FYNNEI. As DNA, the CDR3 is TGTGCCAGCAGTGAAAGGGTCATGAACACTGAAGCTTTCTTT. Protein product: CASSERVMNTEAFF. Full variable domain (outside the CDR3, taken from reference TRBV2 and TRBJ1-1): EPEVTQTPSHQVTQMGQEVILRCVPISNHLYFYWYRQILGQKVEFLVSFYNNEISEKSEIFDDQFSVERPDGSNFTLKIRSTKLEDSAMYFCASSERVMNTEAFFGQGTRLTVV.

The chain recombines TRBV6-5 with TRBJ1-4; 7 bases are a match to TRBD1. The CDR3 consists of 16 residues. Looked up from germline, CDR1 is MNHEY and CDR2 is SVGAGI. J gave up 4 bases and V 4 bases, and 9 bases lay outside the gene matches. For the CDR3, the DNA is TGTGCCAGCAGTTTATCTGGGACAGTAAATAATGAAAAACTGTTTTTT. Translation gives CASSLSGTVNNEKLFF.

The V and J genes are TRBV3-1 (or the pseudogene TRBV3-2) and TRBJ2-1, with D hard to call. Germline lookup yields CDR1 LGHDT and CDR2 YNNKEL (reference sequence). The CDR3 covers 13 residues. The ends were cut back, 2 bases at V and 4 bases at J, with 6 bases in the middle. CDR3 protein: CASSQLTYNEQFF. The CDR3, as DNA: TGTGCCAGCAGCCAACTCACTTACAATGAGCAGTTCTTC.

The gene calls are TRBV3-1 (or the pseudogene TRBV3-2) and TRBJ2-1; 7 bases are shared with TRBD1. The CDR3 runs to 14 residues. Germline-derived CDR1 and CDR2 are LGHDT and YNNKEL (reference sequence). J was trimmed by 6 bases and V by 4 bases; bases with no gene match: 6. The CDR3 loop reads CASSLREGANEQFF. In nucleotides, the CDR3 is TGTGCCAGCAGCCTTCGAGAGGGGGCCAATGAGCAGTTCTTC.

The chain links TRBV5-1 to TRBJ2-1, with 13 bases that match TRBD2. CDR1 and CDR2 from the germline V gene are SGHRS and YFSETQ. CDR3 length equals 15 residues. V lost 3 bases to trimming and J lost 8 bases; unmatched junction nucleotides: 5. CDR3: CASSSGLAGHDEQFF. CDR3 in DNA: TGCGCCAGCAGCTCGGGACTAGCGGGGCATGATGAGCAGTTCTTC.

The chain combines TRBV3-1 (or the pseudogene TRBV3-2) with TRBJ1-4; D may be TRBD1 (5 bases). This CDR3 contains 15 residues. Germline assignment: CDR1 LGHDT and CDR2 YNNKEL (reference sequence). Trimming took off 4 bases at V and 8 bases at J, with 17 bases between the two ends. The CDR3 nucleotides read TGTGCCAGCAGCCCGAAGGGCAGGGTAGACGAAAAACTGTTTTTT. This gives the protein CASSPKGRVDEKLFF.

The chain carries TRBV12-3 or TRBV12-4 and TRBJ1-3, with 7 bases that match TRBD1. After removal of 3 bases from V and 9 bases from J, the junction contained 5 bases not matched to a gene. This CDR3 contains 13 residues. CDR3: CASSFDRVGTIYF. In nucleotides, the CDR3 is TGTGCCAGCAGTTTCGACAGGGTTGGCACCATATATTTT.